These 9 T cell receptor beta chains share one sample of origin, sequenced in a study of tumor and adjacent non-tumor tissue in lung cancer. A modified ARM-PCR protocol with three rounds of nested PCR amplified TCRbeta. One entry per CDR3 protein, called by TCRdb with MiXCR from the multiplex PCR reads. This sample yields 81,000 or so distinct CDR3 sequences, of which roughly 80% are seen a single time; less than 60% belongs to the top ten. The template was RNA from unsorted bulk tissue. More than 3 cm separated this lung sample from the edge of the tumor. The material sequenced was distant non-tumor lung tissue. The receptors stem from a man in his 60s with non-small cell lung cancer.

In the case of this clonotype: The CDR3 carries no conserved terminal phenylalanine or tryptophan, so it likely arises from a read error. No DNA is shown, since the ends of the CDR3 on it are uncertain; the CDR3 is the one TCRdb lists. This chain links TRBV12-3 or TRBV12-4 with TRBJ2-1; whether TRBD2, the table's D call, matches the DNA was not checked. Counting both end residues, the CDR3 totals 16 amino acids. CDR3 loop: CASSLRSGGAYNEQFL.

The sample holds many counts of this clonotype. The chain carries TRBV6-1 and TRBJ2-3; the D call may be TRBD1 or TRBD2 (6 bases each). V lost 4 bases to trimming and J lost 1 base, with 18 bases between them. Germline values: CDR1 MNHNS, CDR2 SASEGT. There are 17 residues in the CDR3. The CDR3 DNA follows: TGTGCCAGCAGTGTCGACGCGCCGGGGGCCCGCACAGATACGCAGTATTTT. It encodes CASSVDAPGARTDTQYF.

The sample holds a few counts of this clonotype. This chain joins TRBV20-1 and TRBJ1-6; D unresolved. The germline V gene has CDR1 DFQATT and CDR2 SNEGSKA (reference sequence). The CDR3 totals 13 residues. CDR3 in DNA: TGCATTGCCACCTTGACTGGGGTTTCACCCCTCCACTTT. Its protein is CIATLTGVSPLHF.

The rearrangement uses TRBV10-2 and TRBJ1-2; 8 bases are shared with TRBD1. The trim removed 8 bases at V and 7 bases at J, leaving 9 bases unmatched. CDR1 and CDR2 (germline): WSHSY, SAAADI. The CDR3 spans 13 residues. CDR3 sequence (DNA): TGCGCCAGCGGTGTTGACAGGGGTATTGGCTACACCTTC. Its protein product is CASGVDRGIGYTF.

This chain's CDR3 is CASSLIFGGAQYF. The CDR3 region has the DNA TGTGCCAGCAGCTTAATCTTTGGAGGCGCGCAGTATTTT. The gene calls are TRBV11-2 and TRBJ2-3; D is perhaps TRBD2 (5 bases). This CDR3 region has 13 residues. CDR1 is SGHAT and CDR2 is FQNNGV in the germline V gene. The V end was cut by 2 bases, the J end by 10 bases, with 13 bases between.

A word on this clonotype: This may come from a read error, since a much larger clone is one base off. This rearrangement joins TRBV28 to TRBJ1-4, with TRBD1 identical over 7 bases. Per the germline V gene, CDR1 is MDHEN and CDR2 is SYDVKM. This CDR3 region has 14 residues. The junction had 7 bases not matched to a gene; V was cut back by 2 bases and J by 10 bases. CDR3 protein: CASSLRVGGGKLFF. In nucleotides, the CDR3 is TGTGCCAGCAGTTTACGGGTAGGGGGCGGAAAACTGTTTTTT. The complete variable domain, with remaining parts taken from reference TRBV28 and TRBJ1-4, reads DVKVTQSSRYLVKRTGEKVFLECVQDMDHENMFWYRQDPGLGLRLIYFSYDVKMKEKGDIPEGYSVSREKKERFSLILESASTNQTSMYLCASSLRVGGGKLFFGSGTQLSVL.

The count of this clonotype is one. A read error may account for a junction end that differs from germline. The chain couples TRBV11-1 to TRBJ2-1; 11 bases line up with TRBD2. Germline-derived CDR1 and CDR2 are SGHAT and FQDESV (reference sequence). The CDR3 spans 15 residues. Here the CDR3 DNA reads TGTGCCAGCACCCTAGCTAGCGGGGGGCTCCATGAGCAATTCTTC. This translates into CASTLASGGLHEQFF.

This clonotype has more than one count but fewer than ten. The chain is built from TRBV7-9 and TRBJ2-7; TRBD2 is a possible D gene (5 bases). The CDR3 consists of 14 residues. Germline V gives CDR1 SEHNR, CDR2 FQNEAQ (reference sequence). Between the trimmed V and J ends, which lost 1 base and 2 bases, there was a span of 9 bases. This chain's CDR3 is CASSLGQRTYEQYF. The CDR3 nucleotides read TGTGCCAGCAGCTTAGGGCAGCGGACCTACGAGCAGTACTTC. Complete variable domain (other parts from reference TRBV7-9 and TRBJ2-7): DTGVSQNPRHKITKRGQNVTFRCDPISEHNRLYWYRQTLGQGPEFLTYFQNEAQLEKSRLLSDRFSAERPKGSFSTLEIQRTEQGDSAMYLCASSLGQRTYEQYFGPGTRLTVT.

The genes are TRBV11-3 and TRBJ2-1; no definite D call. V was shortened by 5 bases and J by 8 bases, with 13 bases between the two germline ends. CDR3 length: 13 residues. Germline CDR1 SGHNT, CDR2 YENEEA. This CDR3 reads CASSTKNEDEQFF. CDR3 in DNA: TGTGCCAGCAGCACAAAGAATGAGGATGAGCAGTTCTTC.